A selection of T cell receptor beta chains follows, all from one sample in a study of blood T cells in healthy people across ages. TCRdb fed the 5' RACE reads into MiXCR, producing one record per CDR3 protein. The profile covers around 820,000 distinct CDR3 sequences, with roughly 25% appearing a single time and approximately 3.7% taken by the ten largest. This sample was also put to use in a study of T cells of mothers and their children.

Sequenced sample: blood. The receptors come from a boy aged 5 to 17 in good health. The CDR3 runs from the conserved cysteine through the conserved F or W. The D gene is left open where the match is weak. Clone size, where shown, is once, few, many, or a class for clones that have expanded.

clone_size: NA; v_call: TRBV4-1; j_call: TRBJ2-1; d_call: TRBD2; cdr3_nt: TGCGCCAGCAGCCGGTTTATAGGGACTAGCGGCGACAATGAGCAGTTCTTC; cdr3_aa: CASSRFIGTSGDNEQFF
clone_size: few; v_call: TRBV20-1; j_call: TRBJ1-6; d_call: NA; cdr3_nt: TGCAGTGCTCCCTCCGAGAGCTCCTATAATTCACCCCTCCACTTT; cdr3_aa: CSAPSESSYNSPLHF
clone_size: NA; v_call: TRBV25-1; j_call: TRBJ2-3; d_call: NA; cdr3_nt: TGTGCCAGCAGACCTCGTGGTAGCGGAGGGATGAGGGATACGCAATATTTT; cdr3_aa: CASRPRGSGGMRDTQYF
clone_size: NA; v_call: TRBV24-1; j_call: TRBJ2-7; d_call: NA; cdr3_nt: TGTGCCACCAGTGGGAACAGGGATGGCGAGCAGTACTTC; cdr3_aa: CATSGNRDGEQYF
clone_size: NA; v_call: TRBV5-5; j_call: TRBJ2-7; d_call: NA; cdr3_nt: TGTGCCAGCAGCGTAGACAGGAACGAGCAGTACTTC; cdr3_aa: CASSVDRNEQYF
clone_size: NA; v_call: TRBV6-2/TRBV6-3; j_call: TRBJ2-3; d_call: TRBD2; cdr3_nt: TGTGCCAGCAGTTACTCGACCCTAGCGGGAGGCCCAAGAGATACGCAGTATTTT; cdr3_aa: CASSYSTLAGGPRDTQYF
clone_size: NA; v_call: TRBV12-3/TRBV12-4; j_call: TRBJ2-7; d_call: TRBD2; cdr3_nt: TGTGCCAGCAGTTTTCGATCTGGACTAGTCAACGAGCAGTACTTC; cdr3_aa: CASSFRSGLVNEQYF
clone_size: NA; v_call: TRBV11-3; j_call: TRBJ2-1; d_call: NA; cdr3_nt: TGTGCCAGCAGCCCTAGTGGTAGTACCAATGAGCAGTTCTTC; cdr3_aa: CASSPSGSTNEQFF
clone_size: few; v_call: TRBV5-1; j_call: TRBJ2-5; d_call: NA; cdr3_nt: TGCGCCAGCAGCTTGGGTGTGGTAGGGGAAGAGACCCAGTACTTC; cdr3_aa: CASSLGVVGEETQYF
clone_size: few; v_call: TRBV7-9; j_call: TRBJ2-1; d_call: TRBD2; cdr3_nt: TGTGCCAGCAGCTTGCCACTAGCGGGAGGGCCGGGGCAGTTCTTC; cdr3_aa: CASSLPLAGGPGQFF
clone_size: NA; v_call: TRBV6-2/TRBV6-3; j_call: TRBJ2-1; d_call: TRBD1; cdr3_nt: TGTGCCAGTTCCGCGGGGACAGGGGCCTACAATGAGCAGTTCTTC; cdr3_aa: CASSAGTGAYNEQFF
clone_size: NA; v_call: TRBV3-1; j_call: TRBJ2-5; d_call: NA; cdr3_nt: TGTGCCAGCAGCCAAACGAACAACGCGAAAGAGCCCCAGTACTTC; cdr3_aa: CASSQTNNAKEPQYF
clone_size: NA; v_call: TRBV20-1; j_call: TRBJ2-4; d_call: TRBD1; cdr3_nt: TGCAGTGCTTTCCGGGACAGGGGGCGCGGAGAGATGATAGCCAAAAACATTCAGTACTTC; cdr3_aa: CSAFRDRGRGEMIAKNIQYF
clone_size: NA; v_call: TRBV29-1; j_call: TRBJ1-4; d_call: NA; cdr3_nt: TGCAGCGTTGGGCGGGGAGGGAACGGTGAAAAACTGTTTTTT; cdr3_aa: CSVGRGGNGEKLFF
clone_size: NA; v_call: TRBV20-1; j_call: TRBJ2-1; d_call: TRBD2; cdr3_nt: TGCAGTGCTAGCGATGGGACTAGCGGAGACAATGAGCAGTTCTTC; cdr3_aa: CSASDGTSGDNEQFF
clone_size: few; v_call: TRBV10-2; j_call: TRBJ1-5; d_call: NA; cdr3_nt: TGCGCCAGCAGTGACCCATCAGGGGTAAGTCAGCCCCAGCATTTT; cdr3_aa: CASSDPSGVSQPQHF
clone_size: NA; v_call: TRBV7-2; j_call: TRBJ2-3; d_call: NA; cdr3_nt: TGTGCCAGCAGCCCGACTAGACCCTCGGCCCCTAGCACAGATACGCAGTATTTT; cdr3_aa: CASSPTRPSAPSTDTQYF
clone_size: few; v_call: TRBV29-1; j_call: TRBJ2-7; d_call: NA; cdr3_nt: TGCAGCGTTGGAGTAGCGGCAACCTACGAGCAGTACTTC; cdr3_aa: CSVGVAATYEQYF
clone_size: NA; v_call: TRBV11-1; j_call: TRBJ2-4; d_call: TRBD2; cdr3_nt: TGTGCCAGCAGCTTAGTGACTAGCGGGAGCCACATTCAGTACTTC; cdr3_aa: CASSLVTSGSHIQYF
clone_size: NA; v_call: TRBV6-1; j_call: TRBJ2-5; d_call: TRBD2; cdr3_nt: TGTGCCAGCAGGGGGAGGACTAGCGGGAGGGTATCCCAAGAGACCCAGTACTTC; cdr3_aa: CASRGRTSGRVSQETQYF
clone_size: many; v_call: TRBV7-7; j_call: TRBJ2-5; d_call: TRBD2; cdr3_nt: TGTGCTAGCAGCGGGGGGGCCGGAGAGACCCAGTACTTC; cdr3_aa: CASSGGAGETQYF
clone_size: NA; v_call: TRBV6-5; j_call: TRBJ1-4; d_call: TRBD1; cdr3_nt: TGTGCCAGCAGTTACTCGGGACAGGGGGCTGCAACTAATGAAAAACTGTTTTTT; cdr3_aa: CASSYSGQGAATNEKLFF
clone_size: NA; v_call: TRBV6-1; j_call: TRBJ2-3; d_call: NA; cdr3_nt: TGTGCCAGCAGCGACACCACACTCGGGGCAGATACGCAGTATTTT; cdr3_aa: CASSDTTLGADTQYF
clone_size: few; v_call: TRBV4-1; j_call: TRBJ2-1; d_call: TRBD2; cdr3_nt: TGCGCCAGCAGCCAAGTGTTAAGACTAGCGGGAGGCAATGAGCAGTTCTTC; cdr3_aa: CASSQVLRLAGGNEQFF
clone_size: NA; v_call: TRBV7-9; j_call: TRBJ1-4; d_call: NA; cdr3_nt: TGTGCCAGCAGCTTAGTTGAGGAAAAACTGTTTTTT; cdr3_aa: CASSLVEEKLFF
clone_size: few; v_call: TRBV2; j_call: TRBJ2-7; d_call: NA; cdr3_nt: TGTGCCAGCATTCCGGACGGACCCTACGAGCAGTACTTC; cdr3_aa: CASIPDGPYEQYF
clone_size: NA; v_call: TRBV7-3; j_call: TRBJ2-3; d_call: TRBD1; cdr3_nt: TGTGCCAGCAGCCCATTGGGACAGGGTGCAGATACGCAGTATTTT; cdr3_aa: CASSPLGQGADTQYF
clone_size: few; v_call: TRBV7-9; j_call: TRBJ2-3; d_call: NA; cdr3_nt: TGTGCCAGCAGCCTAGAACGAAATACGCAGTATTTT; cdr3_aa: CASSLERNTQYF
clone_size: few; v_call: TRBV9; j_call: TRBJ2-1; d_call: NA; cdr3_nt: TGTGCCAGCAGCGCCGGGACTCCAGTTGAGCAGTTCTTC; cdr3_aa: CASSAGTPVEQFF
clone_size: NA; v_call: TRBV4-3; j_call: TRBJ2-1; d_call: TRBD2; cdr3_nt: TGCGCCAGCAGCCAGAAGACCGGACTAGCGGGGGGCCCTGACAATGAGCAGTTCTTC; cdr3_aa: CASSQKTGLAGGPDNEQFF
clone_size: NA; v_call: TRBV6-2/TRBV6-3; j_call: TRBJ2-7; d_call: NA; cdr3_nt: TGTGCCAGCAGTTCCGACAGCCACGAGCAGTACTTC; cdr3_aa: CASSSDSHEQYF
clone_size: NA; v_call: TRBV20-1; j_call: TRBJ2-2; d_call: TRBD2; cdr3_nt: TGCAGTGGGACTAGCGGCACCGGGGAGCTGTTTTTT; cdr3_aa: CSGTSGTGELFF
clone_size: NA; v_call: TRBV6-2/TRBV6-3; j_call: TRBJ1-5; d_call: NA; cdr3_nt: TGTGCCAGCAGTTTGGACAGCGGTCAGCCCCAGCATTTT; cdr3_aa: CASSLDSGQPQHF
clone_size: NA; v_call: TRBV3-1; j_call: TRBJ2-3; d_call: TRBD1; cdr3_nt: TGTGCCAGCGATGAGAGGGCAGGGGGCCCAGATACGCAGTATTTT; cdr3_aa: CASDERAGGPDTQYF
clone_size: few; v_call: TRBV2; j_call: TRBJ2-5; d_call: NA; cdr3_nt: TGTGCCAGCAGTGAAGGGGGAGCTATCACAGAGACCCAGTACTTC; cdr3_aa: CASSEGGAITETQYF
clone_size: NA; v_call: TRBV28; j_call: TRBJ2-7; d_call: NA; cdr3_nt: TGTGCCAGCAGTCCCTCTAGACTAATTTCCTACGAGCAGTACTTC; cdr3_aa: CASSPSRLISYEQYF
clone_size: NA; v_call: TRBV25-1; j_call: TRBJ2-1; d_call: NA; cdr3_nt: TGTGCCAGCCGCACCGGGGGAATCAATGAGCAGTTCTTC; cdr3_aa: CASRTGGINEQFF
clone_size: NA; v_call: TRBV29-1; j_call: TRBJ2-1; d_call: TRBD2; cdr3_nt: TGCAGCGTTGCGGGAGGTGACAATGAGCAGTTCTTC; cdr3_aa: CSVAGGDNEQFF
clone_size: NA; v_call: TRBV4-1; j_call: TRBJ2-7; d_call: TRBD2; cdr3_nt: TGCGCCAGCAGCCAAGAACGGGGGGGAGGGGGAGCCTACGAGCAGTACTTC; cdr3_aa: CASSQERGGGGAYEQYF
clone_size: few; v_call: TRBV29-1; j_call: TRBJ1-1; d_call: NA; cdr3_nt: TGCAGCGCAGGGGACACTGAAGCTTTCTTT; cdr3_aa: CSAGDTEAFF
clone_size: NA; v_call: TRBV3-1; j_call: TRBJ1-3; d_call: NA; cdr3_nt: TGTGCCAGCAGCCAAGGACTCGGAAACACCATATATTTT; cdr3_aa: CASSQGLGNTIYF
clone_size: few; v_call: TRBV9; j_call: TRBJ1-2; d_call: TRBD1; cdr3_nt: TGTGCCAGCAGCGGGACAGGGGGAAACTATGGCTACACCTTC; cdr3_aa: CASSGTGGNYGYTF
clone_size: few; v_call: TRBV28; j_call: TRBJ1-2; d_call: NA; cdr3_nt: TGTGCCAGCAGTTCGCCCTACACCTTC; cdr3_aa: CASSSPYTF
clone_size: once; v_call: TRBV6-2/TRBV6-3; j_call: TRBJ2-7; d_call: NA; cdr3_nt: TGTGCCAGCAGCCATCGGAGTGCAGGGAGCTCCTACGAGCAGTACTTC; cdr3_aa: CASSHRSAGSSYEQYF
clone_size: NA; v_call: TRBV6-2/TRBV6-3; j_call: TRBJ2-4; d_call: NA; cdr3_nt: TGTGCCAGCAGTGACAGACAGGGGCAGGTGGCAGCGGGAGTGCACATTCAGTACTTC; cdr3_aa: CASSDRQGQVAAGVHIQYF
clone_size: few; v_call: TRBV7-2; j_call: TRBJ2-5; d_call: TRBD2; cdr3_nt: TGTGCCAGCAGCTTAGCCGGCACTCTAGCGGGAGGGCTACAAGAGACCCAGTACTTC; cdr3_aa: CASSLAGTLAGGLQETQYF
clone_size: few; v_call: TRBV28; j_call: TRBJ1-2; d_call: TRBD1; cdr3_nt: TGTGCCAGCAGGGAGGCGACAGGGAGCTATGGCTACACCTTC; cdr3_aa: CASREATGSYGYTF
clone_size: few; v_call: TRBV7-9; j_call: TRBJ2-5; d_call: NA; cdr3_nt: TGTGCCAGCAGCTTAAGACCGTCCCAAGAGACCCAGTACTTC; cdr3_aa: CASSLRPSQETQYF
clone_size: few; v_call: TRBV11-2; j_call: TRBJ2-2; d_call: NA; cdr3_nt: TGTGCCAGCATCCCCGGCGAGGGTAGCACCGGGGAGCTGTTTTTT; cdr3_aa: CASIPGEGSTGELFF
clone_size: NA; v_call: TRBV29-1; j_call: TRBJ1-3; d_call: NA; cdr3_nt: TGCAGCGTTGAAGATCGGGGGTCTGCTGGAAACACCATATATTTT; cdr3_aa: CSVEDRGSAGNTIYF